The clone carrying this T cell receptor (beta chain) was observed a handful of times. Its antigen is undetermined. The data were obtained in a study of cytomegalovirus exposure and HLA in healthy donors. Study observations and caveats: Researchers reported from a later analysis that most CMV-associated TCR beta chains appeared HLA-restricted.

The PCR employed 60 Vbeta primers together with 13 Jbeta primers. Sequencing was performed with immunoSEQ multiplex PCR; in TCRdb, only in-frame clones are kept and a portion is missing. This table has under 200,000 clones, 79% appearing once. Deletions cut 6 bases from V and 3 bases from J, with 8 bases between. The CDR3 is 12 residues long. CDR1 and CDR2 (germline): LNHDA, SQIVND (reference sequence). Sequencing was performed on PBMCs. The TCR sequence derives from a middle-aged woman in good health and CMV-seronegative. The chain joins TRBV19 to TRBJ1-1; unclear D gene. Here the CDR3 reads CASSGRDTEAFF. The CDR3 DNA sequence: TGTGCCAGTAGCGGTAGAGACACTGAAGCTTTCTTT.